This T cell receptor beta chain appears in the sequencing data of a study of graft-versus-host responses after intestinal transplantation. Across the study: Recipients got multivisceral, liver-intestinal, or isolated intestinal transplants. Every transplant recipient was induced with anti-thymocyte globulin, then maintained on tacrolimus and steroids for around 3 years.

The CDR3 runs 15 residues. Germline assignment: CDR1 SEHNR and CDR2 FQNEAQ (reference sequence). Using immunoSEQ multiplex PCR, the repertoire was profiled, and TCRdb retains in-frame clones only, with some absent. The sample contains about 30,000 clones, 93% of which appear only once. Findings and limits, study-wide: Recipient bone marrow held GvH clones, some seen earlier in ileum or blood. Early post-transplant HvG declines were associated with peak circulating GvH clone levels.

In this sample, this clone turned up once. Its antigen is not known. Material: PBMCs, obtained around 70 days after intestinal transplant. The chain is built from TRBV7-9 and TRBJ2-5, with TRBD1 identical over 10 bases. The J call could be wrong; TRBJ2-7 is a better fit for the DNA end. The TCR originated in a human patient who received an intestinal transplant, so some T cells may come from the graft donor. CDR3 in amino acids: CASFDAGTGDYEQYF. For the CDR3, the DNA is TGTGCCAGCTTTGACGCTGGGACAGGGGACTACGAGCAGTACTTC.